The rows below give T cell receptor beta chains drawn from one sample of a study of T cell repertoires in cytomegalovirus infection. TCRdb re-derived calls from the reads in MiXCR, one entry per CDR3 protein. The table has a few hundred thousand distinct CDR3 sequences, 8% to 9.5% seen once. Material for sequencing was PBMCs. The receptors were sampled from a human donor in good health (CMV status not recorded). Some clones in this sample may be carry-over from other donors' samples. Each CDR3 is given with its conserved first and last residue. Fields, in order: J gene, clone size, V gene, D gene, CDR3 protein, CDR3 DNA. The D gene is left open where the match is weak. Only part of the rows carry a size: once, few, many, or a class if the clone is expanded.

>TRBJ1-4|many|TRBV7-9|TRBD1
CASSPNQAQGVGKLFF
TGTGCCAGCAGCCCTAACCAGGCCCAGGGGGTCGGGAAACTGTTTTTT
>TRBJ1-1|-|TRBV5-1|TRBD1
CASSSQGGTAEAFF
TGCGCCAGCAGCTCACAGGGGGGGACGGCTGAAGCTTTCTTT
>TRBJ1-1|few|TRBV5-1|-
CASSLGGSNAEAFF
TGCGCCAGCAGCTTAGGCGGGTCCAACGCTGAAGCTTTCTTT
>TRBJ2-7|many|TRBV28|-
CASSSQSREQYF
TGTGCCAGCAGTTCTCAGTCGCGGGAGCAGTACTTC
>TRBJ1-1|-|TRBV28|-
CASRADLGAFF
TGTGCCAGCAGGGCGGACCTGGGGGCTTTCTTT
>TRBJ1-5|many|TRBV7-9|-
CASSTDIETNQPQHF
TGTGCCAGCAGCACGGACATCGAGACCAATCAGCCCCAGCATTTT
>TRBJ1-1|-|TRBV28|-
CASSLGIRTIGDTEAFF
TGTGCCAGCAGTTTAGGTATTCGGACAATAGGGGACACTGAAGCTTTCTTT
>TRBJ2-2|many|TRBV4-3|-
CASSQDARTGELFF
TGCGCCAGCAGCCAAGATGCACGGACCGGGGAGCTGTTTTTT
>TRBJ1-1|many|TRBV6-6|-
CASSWGGGAFF
TGTGCCAGCAGCTGGGGGGGGGGAGCTTTCTTT
>TRBJ2-3|many|TRBV7-2|-
CASSLVGKTDTQYF
TGTGCCAGCAGCTTAGTGGGTAAAACAGATACGCAGTATTTT
>TRBJ2-7|many|TRBV7-8|TRBD1
CASSLVVLDRVKNEQYF
TGTGCCAGCAGCTTAGTCGTGCTGGACAGGGTCAAGAACGAGCAGTACTTC
>TRBJ1-1|many|TRBV7-8|TRBD1
CASSLWDSGMNTEAFF
TGTGCCAGCAGCCTATGGGACAGTGGGATGAACACTGAAGCTTTCTTT
>TRBJ2-5|many|TRBV20-1|TRBD2
CSANRGLAETQYF
TGCAGTGCAAACCGGGGACTAGCAGAGACCCAGTACTTC
>TRBJ1-1|few|TRBV5-1|-
CASSSGLAGGLNTEAFF
TGCGCCAGCAGCTCTGGATTGGCGGGGGGCTTAAACACTGAAGCTTTCTTT
>TRBJ2-6|-|TRBV5-6|-
CASSTTPSGANVLTF
TGTGCCAGCAGCACGACCCCCTCTGGGGCCAACGTCCTGACTTTC
>TRBJ1-2|-|TRBV20-1|TRBD1
CSARGTGGDYGYTF
TGCAGTGCTAGGGGGACAGGTGGTGACTATGGCTACACCTTC